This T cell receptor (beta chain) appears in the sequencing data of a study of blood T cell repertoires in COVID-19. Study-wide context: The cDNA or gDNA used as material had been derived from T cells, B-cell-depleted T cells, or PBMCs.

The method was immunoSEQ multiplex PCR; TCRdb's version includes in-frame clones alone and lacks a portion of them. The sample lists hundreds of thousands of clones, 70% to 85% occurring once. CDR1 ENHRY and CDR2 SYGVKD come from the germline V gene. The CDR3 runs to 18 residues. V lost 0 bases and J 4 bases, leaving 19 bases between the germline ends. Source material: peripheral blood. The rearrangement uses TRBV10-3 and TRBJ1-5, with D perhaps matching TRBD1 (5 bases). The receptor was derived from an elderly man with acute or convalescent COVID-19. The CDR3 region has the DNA TGTGCCATCAGTGAGTCGACTCTTTTGGGGACTGGGAATCAGCCCCAGCATTTT. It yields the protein CAISESTLLGTGNQPQHF.